Listed below are T cell receptor beta chains from one sample, sequenced in a study of cytomegalovirus exposure and HLA in healthy donors. TCRdb's copy holds only in-frame clones and misses some; the assay was immunoSEQ multiplex PCR. The sample lists more than 250,000 clones, about 92% seen once, with under 4% in the top ten. The sequencing sample was made of PBMCs. Source of these receptors: a woman aged 25 to 45 in good health and CMV-seronegative. The CDR3 runs from the conserved cysteine through the conserved F or W. D genes are given only for firm matches. Where a row states a size, it is once, few, many or the class of an expanded clone; other rows omit it.

j_gene	d_gene	abundance	v_gene	CDR3aa	CDR3nt
TRBJ2-1	.	.	TRBV2	CASSVGYNEQFF	TGTGCCAGCAGCGTAGGGTACAATGAGCAGTTCTTC
TRBJ2-3	TRBD2	.	TRBV4-2	CASSPSGDLAGSTDTQYF	TGTGCCAGCAGCCCATCAGGGGATTTAGCGGGGAGCACAGATACGCAGTATTTT
TRBJ2-7	.	.	TRBV5-6	CASSPVAVASYEQYF	TGTGCCAGCAGCCCCGTGGCAGTAGCCTCCTACGAGCAGTACTTC
TRBJ2-3	.	few	TRBV7-2	CASSTDISATQYF	TGTGCCAGCAGCACAGACATTTCAGCTACGCAGTATTTT
TRBJ2-1	TRBD2	.	TRBV11-3	CASSLATAAGGYNEQFF	TGTGCCAGCAGCTTAGCCACGGCGGCGGGAGGCTACAATGAGCAGTTCTTC
TRBJ2-3	.	.	TRBV30	CAWDRGLNLNTDTQYF	TGTGCCTGGGACCGGGGCCTTAATCTGAACACAGATACGCAGTATTTT
TRBJ2-3	TRBD2	few	TRBV4-2	CASSQPLAGEGGTQYF	TGTGCCAGCAGCCAACCCTTAGCGGGAGAGGGAGGTACGCAGTATTTT
TRBJ2-7	TRBD1	.	TRBV27	CASSPRTGVVQYF	TGTGCCAGCAGTCCCCGGACAGGTGTCGTGCAGTACTTC
TRBJ2-7	TRBD1	.	TRBV5-4	CASSKGQGNYEQYF	TGTGCCAGCAGCAAGGGACAGGGGAACTACGAGCAGTACTTC
TRBJ2-7	TRBD2	.	TRBV30	CAWSVSLAGGDEQYF	TGTGCCTGGAGTGTAAGTCTAGCGGGAGGTGACGAGCAGTACTTC
TRBJ2-1	.	.	TRBV23-1	CASSHSYTIDPCSYNEQFF	TGCGCCAGCAGTCACTCCTACACGATCGATCCATGCTCCTACAATGAACAGTTCTTC
TRBJ1-5	.	once	TRBV27	CASSFGGNQPQHF	TGTGCCAGCAGTTTCGGGGGAAATCAGCCCCAGCATTTT
TRBJ1-1	.	.	TRBV4-2	CASSQERLLVSITEAFF	TGTGCCAGCAGCCAAGAGCGCCTATTAGTATCTATTACTGAAGCTTTCTTT
TRBJ2-2	.	.	TRBV6-6	CASSYSMGVTAGELFF	TGTGCCAGCAGTTACTCGATGGGGGTCACCGCCGGGGAGCTGTTTTTT
TRBJ2-3	TRBD2	.	TRBV30	CAWTSGRTDTQYF	TGTGCCTGGACTAGCGGGAGGACAGATACGCAGTATTTT
TRBJ2-1	TRBD2	.	TRBV28	CASGLVGGSYNEQFF	TGTGCCAGCGGACTAGTGGGGGGTTCCTACAATGAGCAGTTCTTC
TRBJ1-1	.	.	TRBV5-1	CASSSSGILDTEAFF	TGCGCCAGCAGCAGTTCCGGGATCCTAGACACTGAAGCTTTCTTT
TRBJ1-1	.	once	TRBV28	CASITHRFLNTEAFF	TGTGCCAGCATCACTCACCGGTTCCTGAACACTGAAGCTTTCTTT
TRBJ2-7	.	.	TRBV5-1	CASSLGGLAYEQYF	TGCGCCAGCAGCTTGGGGGGCCTCGCCTACGAGCAGTACTTC
TRBJ2-7	.	.	TRBV29-1	CSVEEGKGSLYEQYF	TGCAGCGTTGAAGAGGGAAAGGGAAGCCTCTACGAGCAGTACTTC
TRBJ2-7	TRBD2	.	TRBV4-1	CASSQGPGLGAYEQYF	TGCGCCAGCAGCCAAGGTCCGGGACTAGGGGCGTACGAGCAGTACTTC
TRBJ2-1	.	.	TRBV5-8	CASSLASGDEQFF	TGTGCCAGCAGCTTGGCCTCGGGGGATGAGCAGTTCTTC
TRBJ2-7	TRBD2	.	TRBV28	CASTTGTSVNEQYF	TGTGCCAGCACAACCGGGACTAGCGTCAACGAGCAGTACTTC
TRBJ2-1	.	.	TRBV14	CASNVGGPHNEQFF	TGTGCCAGCAACGTAGGGGGTCCCCACAATGAGCAGTTCTTC
TRBJ1-4	.	.	TRBV28	CASADRLQTNEKLFF	TGTGCCAGCGCCGACAGGTTGCAAACTAATGAAAAACTGTTTTTT
TRBJ1-3	TRBD1	.	TRBV30	CAWNRTGPMAEAGNTIYF	TGTGCCTGGAACCGGACAGGCCCCATGGCGGAGGCTGGAAACACCATATATTTT
TRBJ2-1	.	once	TRBV9	CASSVATSFEQFF	TGTGCCAGCAGCGTAGCAACTAGCTTTGAGCAGTTCTTC
TRBJ2-1	TRBD2	.	TRBV13	CASFARLAVNEQFF	TGTGCCAGCTTCGCGCGACTAGCGGTCAATGAGCAGTTCTTC
TRBJ2-3	.	.	TRBV5-6	CASSLDREGDTQYF	TGTGCCAGCAGCTTGGACAGGGAGGGAGATACGCAGTATTTT
TRBJ2-3	.	.	TRBV28	CASSLRGSTDTQYF	TGTGCCAGCAGTTTAAGAGGCAGCACAGATACGCAGTATTTT
TRBJ2-7	.	.	TRBV5-8	CASSLVFHF	TGTGCCAGCAGCTTGGTCTTCCACTTC
TRBJ2-3	.	once	TRBV18	CASPPAGVNTDTQYF	TGTGCCAGCCCCCCGGCAGGGGTCAACACAGATACGCAGTATTTT
TRBJ2-7	TRBD1	.	TRBV4-2	CASSARDRDYEQYF	TGTGCCAGCAGCGCCCGGGACAGGGACTACGAGCAGTACTTC
TRBJ2-1	.	.	TRBV29-1	CSVGRRANEQFF	TGCAGCGTTGGGCGCAGAGCCAATGAGCAGTTCTTC